Listed below are T cell receptor beta chains from one sample, sequenced in a study of follicular helper T cells after annual influenza vaccination. Repertoires were generated with immunoSEQ multiplex PCR, while TCRdb's copy carries only in-frame clones and drops some. Of about 10,000 clones in the sample, about 83% were seen once. The source material was CXCR5- memory CD4+ T cells sorted from blood, sampled 7 days after influenza vaccination. The receptors originated from an adult who received the influenza vaccine. CDR3s include the opening cysteine and the closing phenylalanine or tryptophan. A D gene is named only where the DNA matches it firmly. The size entry is marked missing in some rows and otherwise reads once, few, many or a size class.

CASSQWTSGRAKETQYF,TGTGCCAGCAGTCAATGGACTAGCGGGAGGGCCAAAGAGACCCAGTACTTC,.,TRBJ2-5,TRBD2,TRBV27
CASSTQEGGELFF,TGTGCCAGCAGCACCCAAGAGGGTGGTGAACTGTTTTTT,.,TRBJ1-4,.,TRBV7-8
CASSFFRTDNSPLHF,TGTGCCAGCAGCTTCTTCCGGACAGATAATTCACCCCTCCACTTT,.,TRBJ1-6,.,TRBV7-9
CASSSWRTSGGRHQFF,TGTGCCAGCAGCTCTTGGCGAACTAGCGGGGGCCGGCACCAGTTCTTC,.,TRBJ2-1,TRBD2,TRBV5-6
CASSQGLAGGITDTQYF,TGCGCCAGCAGCCAAGGACTAGCGGGAGGGATTACAGATACGCAGTATTTT,.,TRBJ2-3,TRBD2,TRBV5-1
CASSRPGQSNQPQHF,TGCGCCAGCAGTCGGCCAGGCCAAAGCAATCAGCCCCAGCATTTT,.,TRBJ1-5,.,TRBV23-1
CASSVSTGVAGYTF,TGCGCCAGCAGCGTTAGTACAGGGGTGGCTGGCTACACCTTC,.,TRBJ1-2,TRBD1,TRBV5-1
CASSRQGTRSETQYF,TGTGCCAGCTCGCGCCAGGGGACTAGGTCGGAGACCCAGTACTTC,once,TRBJ2-5,TRBD2,TRBV18
CASSQGASGVNEQFF,TGTGCCAGCAGCCAAGGGGCTAGCGGGGTAAATGAGCAGTTCTTC,.,TRBJ2-1,TRBD2,TRBV14
CASSWLGQTNTEAFF,TGTGCCAGCAGCTGGCTGGGCCAGACGAACACTGAAGCTTTCTTT,.,TRBJ1-1,.,TRBV5-6
CASSPGPRGSNTIYF,TGTGCCAGCAGTCCCGGCCCTAGGGGTAGTAACACCATATATTTT,.,TRBJ1-3,.,TRBV28
CASSQEGGLNQPQHF,TGCGCCAGCAGCCAAGAGGGAGGCCTCAATCAGCCCCAGCATTTT,.,TRBJ1-5,.,TRBV4-3
CASSRNTGEETQYF,TGTGCCAGCAGCCGGAATACAGGGGAAGAGACCCAGTACTTC,once,TRBJ2-5,TRBD1,TRBV14
CASSPDRYEQYF,TGTGCCAGCAGTCCAGACAGGTACGAGCAGTACTTC,few,TRBJ2-7,.,TRBV2
CASSGDTLGQPQHF,TGTGCCAGCAGCGGGGACACCCTCGGACAGCCCCAGCATTTT,once,TRBJ1-5,.,TRBV2
CASSQDSYNEQFF,TGCGCCAGCAGCCAAGACAGCTACAATGAGCAGTTCTTC,.,TRBJ2-1,.,TRBV4-3
CAISWGVADTQYF,TGTGCCATCAGCTGGGGGGTTGCAGATACGCAGTATTTT,.,TRBJ2-3,.,TRBV10-3
CAWTRGGPTGELFF,TGTGCCTGGACGCGGGGGGGCCCCACCGGGGAGCTGTTTTTT,.,TRBJ2-2,TRBD2,TRBV30
CASSPGGTSGRRETQYF,TGTGCCAGCAGCCCGGGCGGGACTAGCGGGAGAAGAGAGACCCAGTACTTC,.,TRBJ2-5,TRBD2,TRBV11-2
CASKLAGGTDTQYF,TGTGCCAGCAAACTAGCGGGGGGCACAGATACGCAGTATTTT,few,TRBJ2-3,TRBD2,TRBV28
CASSPDRSGELFF,TGTGCCAGCTCACCGGACAGGTCCGGGGAGCTGTTTTTT,.,TRBJ2-2,TRBD1,TRBV18
CASSIRDANEQYF,TGCGCCAGCAGCATCCGGGACGCTAACGAGCAGTACTTC,.,TRBJ2-7,.,TRBV5-1
CASCIGNEQFF,TGTGCCAGCTGCATAGGGAATGAGCAGTTCTTC,once,TRBJ2-1,.,TRBV2
CASRDSSNYGYTF,TGTGCCAGCAGGGACAGCTCTAACTATGGCTACACCTTC,.,TRBJ1-2,.,TRBV28
CASSFLGASGRRTGELFF,TGTGCCAGCAGCTTTCTGGGCGCTAGCGGGAGGAGGACCGGGGAGCTGTTTTTT,.,TRBJ2-2,TRBD2,TRBV7-8
CASSDSGGAGNTIYF,TGTGCCAGCAGCGACAGCGGGGGAGCTGGAAACACCATATATTTT,.,TRBJ1-3,.,TRBV7-3
CASRPGGIAGGPFGELFF,TGTGCCAGCAGACCGGGAGGGATAGCGGGAGGGCCCTTCGGGGAGCTGTTTTTT,.,TRBJ2-2,TRBD2,TRBV27
CSAPNYGYTF,TGCAGTGCCCCCAATTATGGCTACACCTTC,.,TRBJ1-2,.,TRBV20-1
CASSGRDGETQYF,TGTGCCAGCAGCGGCAGGGACGGGGAGACCCAGTACTTC,.,TRBJ2-5,.,TRBV7-2
CASSARESDTQYF,TGTGCCAGCAGCGCCCGGGAGTCCGATACGCAGTATTTT,.,TRBJ2-3,.,TRBV9
CASSQSGRINYGYTF,TGTGCCAGCAGCCAATCAGGGAGAATTAACTATGGCTACACCTTC,.,TRBJ1-2,.,TRBV27
CASSESRGGQPQHF,TGCGCCAGCAGTGAGTCACGGGGTGGTCAGCCCCAGCATTTT,.,TRBJ1-5,.,TRBV10-2